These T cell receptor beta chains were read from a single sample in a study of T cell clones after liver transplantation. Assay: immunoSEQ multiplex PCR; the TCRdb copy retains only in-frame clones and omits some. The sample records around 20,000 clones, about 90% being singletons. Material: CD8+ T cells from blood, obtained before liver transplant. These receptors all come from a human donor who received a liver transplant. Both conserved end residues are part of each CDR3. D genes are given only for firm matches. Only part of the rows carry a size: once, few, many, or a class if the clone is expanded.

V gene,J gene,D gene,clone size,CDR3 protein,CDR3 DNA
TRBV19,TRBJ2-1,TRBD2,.,CASSLTSGSGNEQFF,TGTGCCAGTAGCCTGACTAGCGGGAGCGGCAATGAGCAGTTCTTC
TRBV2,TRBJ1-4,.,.,CASSEPSGRGWGATNEKLFF,TGTGCCAGCAGCGAACCTTCAGGGCGAGGCTGGGGGGCAACTAATGAAAAACTGTTTTTT
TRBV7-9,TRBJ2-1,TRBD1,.,CASSLGTGVNEQFF,TGTGCCAGCAGCTTAGGAACAGGGGTCAATGAGCAGTTCTTC
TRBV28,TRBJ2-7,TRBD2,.,CASSYLAGPYEQYF,TGTGCCAGCAGTTATTTAGCGGGCCCTTACGAGCAGTACTTC
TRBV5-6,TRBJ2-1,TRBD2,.,CASSLRLAGGLTYNEQFF,TGTGCCAGCAGCTTACGGCTAGCGGGAGGGCTTACCTACAATGAGCAGTTCTTC
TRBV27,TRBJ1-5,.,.,CASSLLGPNQPQHF,TGTGCCAGCAGTTTACTGGGTCCCAATCAGCCCCAGCATTTT
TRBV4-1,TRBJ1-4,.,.,CASSQDGHVGEKLFF,TGCGCCAGCAGCCAAGACGGACACGTCGGGGAAAAACTGTTTTTT
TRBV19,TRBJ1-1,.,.,CASSPPFGTEAFF,TGTGCCAGTAGTCCCCCTTTTGGGACTGAAGCTTTCTTT
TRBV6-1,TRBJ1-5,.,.,CASSEAGRQPQHF,TGTGCCAGCAGTGAAGCGGGTCGCCAGCCCCAGCATTTT
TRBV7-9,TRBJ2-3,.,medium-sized,CASSLGPTGRADTQYF,TGTGCCAGCAGCCTGGGTCCGACAGGACGGGCAGATACGCAGTATTTT
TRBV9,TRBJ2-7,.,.,CASSKEGYYEQYF,TGTGCCAGCAGCAAAGAAGGTTATTACGAGCAGTACTTC
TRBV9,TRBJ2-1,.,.,CASSPASYNEQFF,TGTGCCAGCAGCCCCGCGTCCTACAATGAGCAGTTCTTC
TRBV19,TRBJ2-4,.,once,CASSYRPGGPLQYF,TGTGCCAGTAGCTACCGCCCCGGAGGTCCCTTGCAGTACTTC
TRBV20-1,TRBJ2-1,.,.,CSVPFGNEQFF,TGCAGTGTCCCTTTTGGGAATGAGCAGTTCTTC
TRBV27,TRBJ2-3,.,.,CASSLFDPGVTDTQYF,TGTGCCAGCAGTTTATTCGACCCAGGGGTAACAGATACGCAGTATTTT
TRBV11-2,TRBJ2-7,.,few,CASRSGGGPIHEQYF,TGTGCCAGCAGGTCAGGGGGGGGACCAATCCACGAGCAGTACTTC
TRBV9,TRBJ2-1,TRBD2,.,CASSDLLAGNEQFF,TGTGCCAGCAGCGATTTACTAGCGGGGAATGAGCAGTTCTTC
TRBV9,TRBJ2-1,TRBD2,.,CASSRTSSHNEQFF,TGTGCCAGCAGCCGGACTAGCAGCCACAATGAGCAGTTCTTC
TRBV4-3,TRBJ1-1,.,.,CASSQDGRLGVNTEAFF,TGCGCCAGCAGCCAAGATGGGCGGCTCGGGGTGAACACTGAAGCTTTCTTT
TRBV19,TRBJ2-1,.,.,CASTASSYNEQFF,TGTGCCAGTACTGCGAGCTCCTACAATGAGCAGTTCTTC
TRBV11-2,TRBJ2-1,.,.,CASSLGGASEQFF,TGTGCCAGCAGCTTAGGGGGGGCGTCTGAGCAGTTCTTC
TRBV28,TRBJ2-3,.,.,CASSLWASGKGDTQYF,TGTGCCAGCAGTTTATGGGCAAGCGGCAAGGGAGATACGCAGTATTTT
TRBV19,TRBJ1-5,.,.,CASSTGNQPQHF,TGTGCCAGTAGTACGGGCAATCAGCCCCAGCATTTT
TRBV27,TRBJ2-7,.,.,CASSLLSPLSEQYF,TGTGCCAGCAGTTTGCTCTCCCCGTTATCCGAGCAGTACTTC